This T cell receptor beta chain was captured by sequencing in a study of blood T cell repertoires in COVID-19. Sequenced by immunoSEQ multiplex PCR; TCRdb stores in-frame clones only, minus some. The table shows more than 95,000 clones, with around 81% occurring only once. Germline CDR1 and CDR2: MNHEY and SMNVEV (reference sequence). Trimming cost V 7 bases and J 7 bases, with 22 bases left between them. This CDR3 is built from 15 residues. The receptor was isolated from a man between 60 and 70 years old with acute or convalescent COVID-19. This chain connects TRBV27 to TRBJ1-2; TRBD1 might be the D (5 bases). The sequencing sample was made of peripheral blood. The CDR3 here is CASTYSGSRGGGYTF. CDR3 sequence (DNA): TGTGCCAGCACCTATTCCGGCTCCCGGGGGGGTGGCTACACCTTC.